This T cell receptor beta chain appears in the sequencing data of a study of T cells in Graves' hyperthyroidism and ophthalmopathy (dated by TCRdb to the late 2010s). Notes on the research overall: Peripheral blood was sampled at the time of initial diagnosis, prior to any treatment. An independent validation cohort of under 20 hyperthyroidism patients and more than 15 patients who later progressed to ophthalmopathy tested prospective prediction of ophthalmopathy. TCR Vbeta CDR3 sequencing of some 140 peripheral blood samples (roughly 41 ophthalmopathy, under 80 hyperthyroidism and approximately 17 progressor patients) is reported in the paper. To identify TCR V-J signatures that set the groups apart, the researchers used a discovery cohort of 90 to 100 patients, made up of roughly 40 with Graves' ophthalmopathy and 55 to 65 with stable Graves' hyperthyroidism. The 75 to 100 discovery patients were randomly split 7:3 into training and test sets. Following sampling, methimazole starting at 30 mg daily was given to hyperthyroidism patients, and high-dose intravenous methylprednisolone was given to ophthalmopathy patients. In about six Graves' hyperthyroidism patients, the study also compared T-cell repertoires from thyroid tissue with T-cell repertoires from blood. Study-wide findings and limitations: A model built on a 13 V-J signature distinguished ophthalmopathy from stable hyperthyroidism, reaching about 88% sensitivity and around 81% specificity in cross-validation and 80%/75% in testing. Sample size was not statistically predetermined, and blinding of investigators to group allocation was not performed. Most expanded thyroid clonotypes (frequency above 0.001) were also found in blood, which suggests that blood repertoires may mirror thyroid immune responses. During validation, the model predicted progression to ophthalmopathy a median of about 6.5 months ahead of onset, with just under 71% sensitivity and 72% to 85% specificity.

Counted from cysteine to phenylalanine, this CDR3 has 16 amino acids. This entry keeps only the CDR3 DNA: 48 bases, framed from base 1. Relative to germline, V is 0 bases shorter and J is 3 bases shorter, with 18 bases between their ends. Sequences DFQATT (CDR1) and SNEGSKA (CDR2) are obtained from the germline V gene (reference sequence). Stable Graves' hyperthyroidism was defined as no progression to ophthalmopathy during 18 months of follow-up. Hyperthyroidism patients were newly diagnosed, with disease duration under 2 months, and aged 18 to 65 years. Patients with uncontrolled infections, other autoimmune diseases, pregnancy or lactation were excluded. Diagnoses were based on clinical symptoms, serum thyroxine and TRAb, thyroid ultrasound and orbital computed tomography. PBMCs were isolated from more than 8 ml of fresh peripheral blood by Ficoll-Paque density gradient centrifugation. Trizol reagent was used to extract total RNA, and RNA quality was then checked on an Agilent 2100 Bioanalyzer.

The TCR beta CDR3 regions were amplified from the RNA transcripts. A first-round RT-PCR of the TCR CDR3 used the HTBI primer set with the Qiagen OneStep RT-PCR kit. A second multiplex PCR round built the libraries, followed by size selection and purification. Sequencing of the libraries was done on an Illumina HiSeq2000 using paired-end 100 bp reads. The paper's processing steps were these. Raw data were processed with SOAPnuke, discarding reads with adapters, uncalled bases, mean Phred below 15, or no exact constant-primer or identifier match. High-quality paired reads were merged using COPE v1.2.5, and each unique nucleotide sequence was defined as a clonotype. MiTCR v1.1 was used to align clonotypes to the IMGT TRBV, TRBD and TRBJ reference segments. Only V-J combinations with frequency above 0.0001, covering 99.2% of repertoires, were analysed. A TCS score was defined as the ratio between F50 (clonal expansion) and ExV (chaos), using BLOSUM62-based TCRdist between CDR3 peptides within each V-J. Welch's t-statistics and random forest reduced roughly 530 V-J features to about 12, which were used in a naive Bayes classifier (R e1071). The public sequencing data were trimmed at Q25 with fastp and processed into clonotypes with MiXCR by TCRdb, which kept only in-frame beta chains. CDR3 protein duplicates are merged, each entry listing the most common genes and DNA. The authors' filters were not applied to this entry. For this sample there are approximately 740,000 distinct CDR3 sequences; roughly 15% appear just once. The ten biggest clones cover roughly 10% of the sample.

This clonotype was recorded a few times. Its antigen remains unidentified. Per-base quality was not reported, and no clone a single base away is much larger than it. Source material: blood. The receptor was derived from a woman under 30 with Graves' hyperthyroidism. The chain links TRBV20-1 with TRBJ2-7, with TRBD2 as a weak D call on 6 bases. The CDR3 region: CSARDIRGLAGYEQYF. Here is the DNA: TGCAGTGCTAGAGATATTCGGGGACTGGCGGGCTACGAGCAGTACTTC.